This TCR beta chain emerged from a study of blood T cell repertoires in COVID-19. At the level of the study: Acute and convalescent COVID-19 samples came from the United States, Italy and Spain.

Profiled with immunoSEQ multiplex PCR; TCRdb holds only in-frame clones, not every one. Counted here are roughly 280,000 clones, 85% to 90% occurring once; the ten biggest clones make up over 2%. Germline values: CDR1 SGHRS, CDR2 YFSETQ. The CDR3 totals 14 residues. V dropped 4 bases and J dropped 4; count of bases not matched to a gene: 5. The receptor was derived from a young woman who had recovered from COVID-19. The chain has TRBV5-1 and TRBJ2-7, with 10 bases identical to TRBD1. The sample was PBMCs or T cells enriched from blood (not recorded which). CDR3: CASSIRQGAYEQYF. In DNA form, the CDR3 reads TGCGCCAGCAGCATCCGACAGGGGGCTTACGAGCAGTACTTC.